Following are 29 T cell receptor beta chains from one sample sequenced in a study of OX40 agonist ivuxolimab in advanced cancers. The library was generated by the immunoSEQ multiplex PCR assay. TCRdb mirrors the immuneACCESS table, restricted to in-frame sequences. Some clones are absent from its copies; in checked studies, under half trace to an unresolved V gene, and the reason for the others is unknown. The sample has 40,000 to 50,000 clones on record, around 80% of them singletons. Of the sample, 10% falls within the top ten clones. The sample in question was CD4+ or CD8+ T cells sorted from blood, obtained in a trial of the OX40 agonist ivuxolimab. All receptors come from an adult with an advanced solid tumor such as melanoma, head and neck, liver or kidney cancer.

This chain links TRBV7-9 with TRBJ2-1; 8 nucleotides match TRBD2. CDR3 size: 16 residues. V shed 3 bases, J shed 5 bases, and the junction held 9 bases outside the gene matches. Germline V gives CDR1 SEHNR, CDR2 FQNEAQ (reference sequence). CDR3 nucleotide sequence: TGTGCCAGCAGCTTCGTCGGGGGGGCTGACGACAATGAGCAGTTCTTC. It codes for CASSFVGGADDNEQFF.

The chain is built from TRBV27 and TRBJ2-2; unclear D gene. V lost 6 bases and J lost 1, with 6 bases in between. Germline CDR1 is MNHEY and CDR2 is SMNVEV (reference sequence). The CDR3 totals 13 residues. The CDR3 region is CASRGRNTGELFF. In DNA form, the CDR3 reads TGTGCCAGCAGGGGCCGGAACACCGGGGAGCTGTTTTTT.

The V and J genes are TRBV11-2 and TRBJ2-7, with 11 bases identical to TRBD2. Per germline, CDR1 SGHAT and CDR2 FQNNGV. The trim removed 5 bases at V and 5 bases at J, leaving 11 bases unmatched. This CDR3 is 16 amino acids long. The CDR3 DNA sequence: TGTGCCAGCAGCGTCACCGGGCTAGCGGGAGGACACGAGCAGTACTTC. This gives the protein CASSVTGLAGGHEQYF.

This chain uses TRBV6-6 with TRBJ2-1; a possible D gene is TRBD1 (5 bases). The V gene lost 4 bases and the J gene lost 7 bases, with 11 bases spanning the gap. CDR3 length equals 13 residues. In germline, CDR1 is MNHNY, CDR2 SVGAGI (reference sequence). The CDR3 reads CASSSFRGNEQFF. CDR3 in DNA: TGTGCCAGCAGTTCCTTTAGGGGTAATGAGCAGTTCTTC.

The chain couples TRBV10-3 to TRBJ2-5; D is undetermined. Germline V lookup: CDR1 ENHRY, CDR2 SYGVKD. V was shortened by 0 bases and J by 5 bases, with 4 bases between the two germline ends. The CDR3 is 12 residues long. CDR3 loop: CAISESSETQYF. The CDR3 nucleotides are TGTGCCATCAGTGAGTCGTCGGAGACCCAGTACTTC.

The rearrangement joins TRBV5-4 to TRBJ2-7; a possible D gene is TRBD1 (5 bases). Trimming took 2 bases from V and 0 from J, leaving 6 bases between them. This CDR3 has 13 residues. Germline values: CDR1 SGHNT, CDR2 YYREEE (reference sequence). This CDR3 is CASSLTGSYEQYF. The CDR3 DNA is TGTGCCAGCAGCTTAACAGGCTCCTACGAGCAGTACTTC.

The CDR3 spells CTSSQEWQGHQPQHF. The CDR3 coding sequence is TGCACCAGCAGCCAAGAGTGGCAGGGCCATCAGCCCCAGCATTTT. V usage is TRBV1 and J usage is TRBJ1-5; the table names TRBD1, a call not compared with the DNA. TRBV1 is reported as a pseudogene. CDR3 length: 15 residues.

The V call is TRBV5-1, the J call TRBJ2-7; no reliable D call. The V end lost 2 bases, the J end lost 4 bases, and 7 bases lay between the germline ends. The CDR3 has 12 residues. The V gene's germline CDR1 is SGHRS and CDR2 YFSETQ. CDR3 in DNA: TGCGCCAGCAGCTTAGACCGGTACGAGCAGTACTTC. Amino acid sequence: CASSLDRYEQYF.

The chain is built from TRBV6-5 and TRBJ1-5; D perhaps matches TRBD1 (6 bases). Germline CDR1 and CDR2: MNHEY and SVGAGI. The CDR3 loop spans 14 amino acids. V was cut by 6 bases and J by 8 bases, with 17 bases left in between. Written as DNA, the CDR3 is TGTGCCAGCAGCTTGGACAGCGGTTGGGAGCCCCAGCATTTT. Translated: CASSLDSGWEPQHF.

The genes are TRBV7-2 and TRBJ2-5; the match to TRBD2 covers 7 bases. The CDR3 extends over 14 amino acids. With V trimmed by 7 bases and J by 5 bases, 10 bases remained unmatched. Looked up from germline, CDR1 is SGHTA and CDR2 is FQGNSA. The DNA of the CDR3 is TGTGCCAGCACCCCCCCGGGAGGTGGGGAGACCCAGTACTTC. Translated, it gives CASTPPGGGETQYF.

The chain recombines TRBV7-6 with TRBJ2-7; 9 bases line up with TRBD1. Germline V lookup: CDR1 SGHVS, CDR2 FNYEAQ. V shed 0 bases and J 6 bases; nucleotides not matched to a gene: 6. The CDR3 spans 15 residues. The CDR3 sequence: CASSLAGTGSSEQYF. The CDR3 DNA reads TGTGCCAGCAGCTTAGCTGGGACAGGGAGTTCCGAGCAGTACTTC. The full variable domain, with the rest looked up from reference TRBV7-6 and TRBJ2-7, is GAGVSQSPRYKVTKRGQDVALRCDPISGHVSLYWYRQALGQGPEFLTYFNYEAQQDKSGLPNDRFSAERPEGSISTLTIQRTEQRDSAMYRCASSLAGTGSSEQYFGPGTRLTVT.

The sample holds a few counts of this clone. J is TRBJ1-3 and V is TRBV6-6; the D gene is possibly TRBD1 (5 bases). The CDR3 loop spans 15 amino acids. Trimming left V 6 bases short and J 4 bases short, with 16 bases between. From germline, CDR1 is MNHNY and CDR2 SVGAGI (reference sequence). In DNA, the CDR3 is TGTGCCAGCAGCATGACAGCGAAAGGAGGAAACACCATATATTTT. Translated, it gives CASSMTAKGGNTIYF.

The chain is built from TRBV10-1 and TRBJ2-5; D is undetermined. Germline CDR1 reads WNHNN; CDR2 reads SYGVQD (reference sequence). Between the trimmed V and J ends, which lost 2 bases and 5 bases, there was a span of 12 bases. This CDR3 comprises 14 residues. Here the CDR3 DNA reads TGCGCCAGCAGTGAGATGGTGGGGATGGAGACCCAGTACTTC. Its protein product is CASSEMVGMETQYF.

The gene calls are TRBV28 and TRBJ1-4; D is possibly TRBD1 (6 bases). V lost 8 bases, J lost 8 bases, and 21 bases lay in between. Per germline, CDR1 MDHEN and CDR2 SYDVKM. This CDR3 is built from 15 residues. The CDR3, as DNA: TGTGCCAGCGACGCAGCGGGGGGCCGGGGGGAAAAACTGTTTTTT. Translation: CASDAAGGRGEKLFF. The complete variable domain, with remaining parts taken from reference TRBV28 and TRBJ1-4, reads DVKVTQSSRYLVKRTGEKVFLECVQDMDHENMFWYRQDPGLGLRLIYFSYDVKMKEKGDIPEGYSVSREKKERFSLILESASTNQTSMYLCASDAAGGRGEKLFFGSGTQLSVL.

This chain links TRBV6-6 with TRBJ1-1; no clear D. The V gene's germline CDR1 is MNHNY and CDR2 SVGAGI (reference sequence). The V gene lost 2 bases and the J gene lost 0 bases, with 4 bases spanning the gap. This CDR3 comprises 13 residues. For the CDR3, the DNA is TGTGCCAGCAGTTACGGCATGAACACTGAAGCTTTCTTT. This sequence encodes CASSYGMNTEAFF.

The chain has TRBV2 and TRBJ2-2, with no clear D. The germline CDR1 and CDR2 sequences are SNHLY and FYNNEI. With 4 bases removed from V and 2 bases from J, the gap between germline ends came to 5 bases. The length of the CDR3 is 13 residues. CDR3 residues: CASSVGNTGELFF. DNA for the CDR3: TGTGCCAGCAGTGTCGGCAACACCGGGGAGCTGTTTTTT.

The J gene is TRBJ2-7, the V gene TRBV29-1; D may match TRBD1 or TRBD2 (5 bases each). V was cut by 6 bases and J by 3 bases, with 18 bases left in between. Germline CDR1 reads SQVTM; CDR2 reads ANQGSEA. This CDR3 comprises 14 residues. As DNA, the CDR3 is TGCAGCGTGACGCGAAGGGGTGGGAGCTACGAGCAGTACTTC. Encoded protein: CSVTRRGGSYEQYF.

This clone came up a few times. Other DNA sequences of this sample code for an identical CDR3. The chain couples TRBV15 to TRBJ2-1; D gene uncertain. Germline CDR1 LNHNV, CDR2 YYDKDF (reference sequence). Trimming removed 0 bases at V and 10 bases at J, with 7 bases between. CDR3 size: 12 residues. The CDR3 nucleotides read TGTGCCACCAGCAGAGATAAAGGGGAGCAGTTCTTC. Its protein is CATSRDKGEQFF.

Notes on this clone: The junction differs from germline at one of its ends, possibly a read error. Other DNA sequences in the sample encode the same CDR3. The chain couples TRBV5-4 to TRBJ1-1; D unclear. The CDR3 extends over 13 amino acids. The germline V gene encodes CDR1 SGHNT and CDR2 YYREEE (reference sequence). In DNA, the CDR3 is TGTGCCAGCAGCACGAAGACGAACACTGAGGCTTTCTTT. It specifies CASSTKTNTEAFF.

The chain combines TRBV25-1 with TRBJ1-6; no clear D gene. This CDR3 has 14 residues. Germline assignment: CDR1 MGHDK and CDR2 SYGVNS. With 3 bases removed from V and 9 bases from J, the gap between germline ends came to 12 bases. CDR3 bases: TGTGCCAGCAGTGATTACGGAGAAGGTTCACCCCTCCACTTT. It encodes CASSDYGEGSPLHF.

The chain links TRBV27 to TRBJ2-1; no clear D. From germline, CDR1 is MNHEY and CDR2 SMNVEV (reference sequence). The CDR3 covers 14 residues. Trimming shortened V by 3 bases and J by 4 bases, and 10 bases separated the two germline ends. CDR3: CASSFPDGYNEQFF. CDR3 sequence (DNA): TGTGCCAGCAGTTTCCCGGACGGATACAATGAGCAGTTCTTC.

The gene calls are TRBV19 and TRBJ2-7; no clear D gene. The CDR3 has 13 amino acids. The V end lost 7 bases, the J end lost 2 bases, and 12 bases lay between the germline ends. Germline values: CDR1 LNHDA, CDR2 SQIVND (reference sequence). This CDR3 reads CASTPGSTYEQYF. The CDR3 DNA is TGTGCCAGTACCCCAGGCAGTACCTACGAGCAGTACTTC. Using reference TRBV19 and TRBJ2-7 for the parts outside the CDR3, the full variable domain is DGGITQSPKYLFRKEGQNVTLSCEQNLNHDAMYWYRQDPGQGLRLIYYSQIVNDFQKGDIAEGYSVSREKKESFPLTVTSAQKNPTAFYLCASTPGSTYEQYFGPGTRLTVT.

This clone is medium-sized by share. The rearrangement joins TRBV5-1 to TRBJ2-5; D possibly matches TRBD1 or TRBD2 (5 bases each). CDR1 and CDR2 (germline): SGHRS, YFSETQ. Trimming removed 6 bases from V and 5 bases from J, with 20 bases in between. This CDR3 contains 15 residues. CDR3 DNA: TGCGCCAGCACCCTCGGGGCAGGGTCTGCGGAGACCCAGTACTTC. Residues: CASTLGAGSAETQYF. Looking up the rest from reference TRBV5-1 and TRBJ2-5 gives the full variable domain: KAGVTQTPRYLIKTRGQQVTLSCSPISGHRSVSWYQQTPGQGLQFLFEYFSETQRNKGNFPGRFSGRQFSNSRSEMNVSTLELGDSALYLCASTLGAGSAETQYFGPGTRLLVL.

This rearrangement joins TRBV28 to TRBJ2-3; 8 nucleotides align to TRBD2. The junction had 10 bases not matched to a gene; V was cut back by 4 bases and J by 7 bases. Germline V gene sequence: CDR1 MDHEN, CDR2 SYDVKM. The CDR3 covers 15 residues. DNA of the CDR3: TGTGCCAGCAGTTCCGGGACTAGTACTTGGAATACGCAGTATTTT. This gives the protein CASSSGTSTWNTQYF.

The CDR3 is CASSITPDKTDTQYF. The CDR3 nucleotides are TGTGCCAGTAGTATAACCCCCGACAAAACAGATACGCAGTATTTT. The chain couples TRBV19 to TRBJ2-3; D is uncertain. The V end was cut by 2 bases, the J end by 3 bases, with 12 bases between. Germline loops: CDR1 LNHDA, CDR2 SQIVND (reference sequence). This CDR3 spans 15 amino acids.

About this clone itself: An end of the junction differs from the germline gene, which may be a read error. This chain joins TRBV5-4 and TRBJ2-7; the match to TRBD1 covers 9 bases. Germline V CDR1 and CDR2: SGHNT, YYREEE (reference sequence). The CDR3 length is 13 residues. DNA of the CDR3: TGTGCCAGCAGCTTGAGGGGACAGGGAAGAATGAACTTC. Encoded protein: CASSLRGQGRMNF.

V and J are TRBV18 and TRBJ2-7, with TRBD2 matching over 16 bases. Germline CDR1 KGHSH, CDR2 LQKENI. The length of the CDR3 is 17 residues. V shed 4 bases and J 2 bases; nucleotides not matched to a gene: 5. The chain's CDR3 is CASSQGLAGGSPYEQYF. DNA of the CDR3: TGTGCCAGCTCACAGGGACTAGCGGGAGGGTCCCCCTACGAGCAGTACTTC.

The chain joins TRBV6-1 to TRBJ2-2, with a tentative D call TRBD1 (6 bases). The CDR3 contains 14 residues. Trimming stripped 3 bases from V and 6 bases from J, with 11 bases between. The germline CDR1 and CDR2 sequences are MNHNS and SASEGT. The chain's CDR3 is CASSDSPGAGELFF. As DNA, the CDR3 is TGTGCCAGCAGTGATTCCCCAGGGGCCGGGGAGCTGTTTTTT.

The chain carries TRBV30 and TRBJ2-5; no clear D. Between the trimmed V and J ends, which lost 2 bases and 1 base, there was a span of 14 bases. The CDR3 totals 15 residues. From germline, CDR1 is GTSNPN and CDR2 SVGIG (reference sequence). The CDR3 region has the DNA TGTGCCTGGAGTCGAGGCGGAACTCTCCAAGAGACCCAGTACTTC. Translated, it gives CAWSRGGTLQETQYF.